The 14 T cell receptor beta chains in this list originate from one sample, sequenced in a study of blood T cell repertoires in COVID-19. Generated by immunoSEQ multiplex PCR, the TCRdb table keeps only in-frame clones and is missing some. Of roughly 280,000 clones in the sample, less than 90% were seen once. Sequencing was performed on PBMCs or T cells enriched from blood (not recorded which). The receptors were gathered from a woman between 45 and 65 years old who had recovered from COVID-19.

The chain links TRBV4-3 to TRBJ1-2; 8 bases fit TRBD1. Germline V lookup: CDR1 LGHNA, CDR2 YSLEER. This CDR3 region has 13 residues. Germline trimming cut 2 bases from V and 6 bases from J; bases unmatched to any gene: 2. The CDR3 reads CASSQLTGDGYTF. The CDR3 nucleotides read TGCGCCAGCAGCCAATTGACAGGGGATGGCTACACCTTC.

The V and J genes are TRBV28 and TRBJ2-2; TRBD2 aligns across 8 bases. Germline CDR1 MDHEN, CDR2 SYDVKM. The V segment lost 6 bases and the J segment 1 base; nucleotides outside the gene matches: 4. This CDR3 has 15 amino acids. The CDR3 sequence is CASRLSGGNTGELFF. In DNA, the CDR3 is TGTGCCAGCAGACTAAGCGGGGGGAACACCGGGGAGCTGTTTTTT. Full variable domain (missing parts from reference TRBV28 and TRBJ2-2): DVKVTQSSRYLVKRTGEKVFLECVQDMDHENMFWYRQDPGLGLRLIYFSYDVKMKEKGDIPEGYSVSREKKERFSLILESASTNQTSMYLCASRLSGGNTGELFFGEGSRLTVL.

The chain links TRBV28 to TRBJ2-7, with 8 positions matching TRBD2. There are 14 residues in the CDR3. Germline CDR1 is MDHEN and CDR2 is SYDVKM. The V and J ends lost 6 bases and 3 bases, in that order; junction bases with no gene match: 7. The DNA of the CDR3 is TGTGCCAGCAGCCGCCCGGGGGGGGGCTACGAGCAGTACTTC. Its protein is CASSRPGGGYEQYF.

The chain is built from TRBV7-3 and TRBJ2-3; D possibly corresponds to TRBD2 (6 bases). There are 13 residues in the CDR3. V was trimmed by 1 base and J by 5 bases, leaving 7 bases between them. The V gene's germline CDR1 is SGHTA and CDR2 FQGTGA. In nucleotides, the CDR3 is TGTGCCAGCAGCTTAATCGGGAGAGATACGCAGTATTTT. Protein: CASSLIGRDTQYF.

The chain is built from TRBV5-1 and TRBJ2-7; TRBD1 might be the D (5 bases). Trimming cost V 0 bases and J 5 bases, with 9 bases left between them. There are 13 residues in the CDR3. Germline-derived CDR1 and CDR2 are SGHRS and YFSETQ. CDR3 protein: CASSLVSGNEQYF. The CDR3 DNA reads as TGCGCCAGCAGCTTGGTTTCAGGGAACGAGCAGTACTTC.

The chain combines TRBV6-5 with TRBJ2-7; 10 nucleotides align to TRBD2. Germline values: CDR1 MNHEY, CDR2 SVGAGI. The CDR3 runs 15 residues. The junction had 3 bases not matched to a gene; V was cut back by 4 bases and J by 0 bases. The CDR3 DNA reads as TGTGCCAGCAGTTCCGGGACTAGCGCCTCCTACGAGCAGTACTTC. Amino acids: CASSSGTSASYEQYF.

Only one count was recorded for this clone. The chain has TRBV4-3 and TRBJ1-5; no clear D gene. Trimming shortened V by 0 bases and J by 11 bases, and 14 bases separated the two germline ends. Looked up from germline, CDR1 is LGHNA and CDR2 is YSLEER. The CDR3 spans 14 residues. This CDR3 reads CASSQELGREAQHF. The CDR3 DNA sequence: TGCGCCAGCAGCCAAGAACTCGGGAGGGAGGCCCAGCATTTT.

This rearrangement joins TRBV7-9 to TRBJ1-2; 8 nucleotides line up with TRBD1. J lost 7 bases, V lost 7 bases, and 11 bases had no gene match. The CDR3 covers 14 residues. Germline V gives CDR1 SEHNR, CDR2 FQNEAQ (reference sequence). The chain's CDR3 is CASTPGQVVAGYTF. The CDR3 region has the DNA TGTGCCAGCACCCCGGGACAGGTGGTGGCTGGCTACACCTTC.

This clone was seen once. The gene calls are TRBV6-5 and TRBJ1-5; unclear D gene. Germline assignment: CDR1 MNHEY and CDR2 SVGAGI. The CDR3 has 14 residues. V lost 4 bases and J 0 bases, leaving 7 bases between the germline ends. In DNA, the CDR3 is TGTGCCAGCAGTTTCCTCGGTAGCAATCAGCCCCAGCATTTT. Amino acids: CASSFLGSNQPQHF.

This clone was picked up a small number of times. The chain employs TRBV28 and TRBJ2-1; 8 bases fit TRBD2. The CDR3 extends over 18 amino acids. J was trimmed by 7 bases and V by 2 bases; bases with no gene match: 16. The germline CDR1 and CDR2 sequences are MDHEN and SYDVKM. CDR3 amino acids: CASSLVLGVGGRLNEQFF. The CDR3 DNA follows: TGTGCCAGCAGTTTAGTCTTAGGGGTCGGCGGGAGGCTAAATGAGCAGTTCTTC. Variable domain in full (rest from reference TRBV28 and TRBJ2-1): DVKVTQSSRYLVKRTGEKVFLECVQDMDHENMFWYRQDPGLGLRLIYFSYDVKMKEKGDIPEGYSVSREKKERFSLILESASTNQTSMYLCASSLVLGVGGRLNEQFFGPGTRLTVL.

The J gene is TRBJ2-7, the V gene TRBV28, with 8 bases fitting TRBD1. Germline trimming cut 6 bases from V and 2 bases from J; bases unmatched to any gene: 6. Germline lookup yields CDR1 MDHEN and CDR2 SYDVKM. The CDR3 extends over 14 amino acids. The CDR3 DNA follows: TGTGCCAGCAGCCGAGGCAGGGGGCCCTACGAGCAGTACTTC. This translates into CASSRGRGPYEQYF.

V is TRBV28 and J is TRBJ1-3, with TRBD1 matching over 7 bases. V lost 6 bases and J lost 1; bases outside the gene matches: 12. This CDR3 is 17 amino acids long. The germline V gene encodes CDR1 MDHEN and CDR2 SYDVKM. CDR3 loop: CASSPGTEAGSGNTIYF. DNA for the CDR3: TGTGCCAGCAGCCCCGGGACAGAGGCAGGGTCTGGAAACACCATATATTTT.

The chain links TRBV14 to TRBJ2-1, with TRBD1 matching 7 bases. Unmatched junction bases numbered 7, after V lost 4 bases and J lost 4 bases. CDR1 SGHDN and CDR2 FVKESK come from the germline V gene. The CDR3 extends over 15 amino acids. DNA for the CDR3: TGTGCCAGCAGCCCCAGCAGGGGGTATTACAATGAGCAGTTCTTC. Translating gives CASSPSRGYYNEQFF. The variable domain in full, with the rest retrieved from reference TRBV14 and TRBJ2-1, is EAGVTQFPSHSVIEKGQTVTLRCDPISGHDNLYWYRRVMGKEIKFLLHFVKESKQDESGMPNNRFLAERTGGTYSTLKVQPAELEDSGVYFCASSPSRGYYNEQFFGPGTRLTVL.

The V call is TRBV5-6, the J call TRBJ2-1, with TRBD2 matching over 10 bases. Germline V lookup: CDR1 SGHDT, CDR2 YYEEEE. CDR3 size: 17 residues. V lost 4 bases, J lost 5 bases, and 12 bases stayed unmatched. CDR3: CASSHTKGLAVNNEQFF. The CDR3 nucleotides read TGTGCCAGCAGCCATACAAAAGGACTAGCGGTAAACAATGAGCAGTTCTTC.